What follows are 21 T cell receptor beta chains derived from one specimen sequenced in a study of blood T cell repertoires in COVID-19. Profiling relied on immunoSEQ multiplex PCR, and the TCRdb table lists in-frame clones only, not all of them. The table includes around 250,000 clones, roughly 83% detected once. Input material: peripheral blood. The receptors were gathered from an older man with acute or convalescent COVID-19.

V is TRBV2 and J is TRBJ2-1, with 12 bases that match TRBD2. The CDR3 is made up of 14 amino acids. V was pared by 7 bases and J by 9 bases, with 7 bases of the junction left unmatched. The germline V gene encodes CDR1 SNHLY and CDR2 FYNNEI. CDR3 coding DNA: TGTGCCAGCACTAGCGGGAGGGCCTTTGGTGAGCAGTTCTTC. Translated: CASTSGRAFGEQFF.

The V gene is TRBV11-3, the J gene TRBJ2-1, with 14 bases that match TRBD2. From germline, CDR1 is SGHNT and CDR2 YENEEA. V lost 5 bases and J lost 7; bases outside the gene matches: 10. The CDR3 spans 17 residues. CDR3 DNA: TGTGCCAGCAGCCCTGGGACTAGCGGGGGTAAAGGGAATGAGCAGTTCTTC. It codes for CASSPGTSGGKGNEQFF.

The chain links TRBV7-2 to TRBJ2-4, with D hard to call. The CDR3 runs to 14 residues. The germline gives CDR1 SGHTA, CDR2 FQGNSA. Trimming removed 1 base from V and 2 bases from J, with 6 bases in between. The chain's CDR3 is CASSLGQTKNIQYF. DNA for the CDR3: TGTGCCAGCAGCTTAGGTCAGACCAAAAACATTCAGTACTTC.

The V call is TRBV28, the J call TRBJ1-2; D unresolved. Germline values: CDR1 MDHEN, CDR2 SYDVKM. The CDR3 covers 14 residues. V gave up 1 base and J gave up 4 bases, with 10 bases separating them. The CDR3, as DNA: TGTGCCAGCAGTTTATCCGTAAGAGCCTATGGCTACACCTTC. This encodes CASSLSVRAYGYTF.

CDR3 nucleotides: TGTGCCAGCAGTTCCCCCGACAGGGCCTCTGGAAACACCATATATTTT. It yields the protein CASSSPDRASGNTIYF. The V call is TRBV6-5, the J call TRBJ1-3, with 7 bases matching TRBD1. With V trimmed by 4 bases and J by 0 bases, 6 bases remained unmatched. Germline CDR1 is MNHEY and CDR2 is SVGAGI. This CDR3 region has 16 residues.

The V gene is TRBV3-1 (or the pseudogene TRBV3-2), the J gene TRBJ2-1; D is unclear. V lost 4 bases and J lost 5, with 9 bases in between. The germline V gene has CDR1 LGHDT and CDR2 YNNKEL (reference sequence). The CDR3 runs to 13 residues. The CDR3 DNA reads TGTGCCAGCAGCCCAGATTTCGACAATGAGCAGTTCTTC. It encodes CASSPDFDNEQFF.

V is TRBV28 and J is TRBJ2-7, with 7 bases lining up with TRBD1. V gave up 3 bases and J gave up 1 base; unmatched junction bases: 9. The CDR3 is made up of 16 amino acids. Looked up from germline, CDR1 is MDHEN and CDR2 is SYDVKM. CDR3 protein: CASSFPKTGLSYEQYF. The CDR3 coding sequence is TGTGCCAGCAGTTTCCCGAAGACAGGGTTATCCTACGAGCAGTACTTC. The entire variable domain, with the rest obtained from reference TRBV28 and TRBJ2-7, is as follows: DVKVTQSSRYLVKRTGEKVFLECVQDMDHENMFWYRQDPGLGLRLIYFSYDVKMKEKGDIPEGYSVSREKKERFSLILESASTNQTSMYLCASSFPKTGLSYEQYFGPGTRLTVT.

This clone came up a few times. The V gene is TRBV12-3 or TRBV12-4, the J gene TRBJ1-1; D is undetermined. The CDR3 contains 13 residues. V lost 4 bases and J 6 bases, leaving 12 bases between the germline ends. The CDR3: CASSSLPGSEAFF. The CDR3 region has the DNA TGTGCCAGCAGTTCCCTCCCCGGGTCTGAAGCTTTCTTT.

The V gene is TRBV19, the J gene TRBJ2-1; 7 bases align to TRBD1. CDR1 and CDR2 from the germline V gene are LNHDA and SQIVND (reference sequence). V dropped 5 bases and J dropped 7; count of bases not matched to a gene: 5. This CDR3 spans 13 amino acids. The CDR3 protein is CASSATGMNEQFF. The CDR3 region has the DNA TGTGCCAGTAGTGCGACAGGGATGAATGAGCAGTTCTTC.

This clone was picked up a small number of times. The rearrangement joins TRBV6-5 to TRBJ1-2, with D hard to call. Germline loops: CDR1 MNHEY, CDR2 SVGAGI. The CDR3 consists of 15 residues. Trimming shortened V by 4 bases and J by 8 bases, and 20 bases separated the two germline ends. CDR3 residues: CASSSDGLQMRGYTF. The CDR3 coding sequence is TGTGCCAGCAGTTCCGACGGACTTCAAATGAGAGGCTACACCTTC.

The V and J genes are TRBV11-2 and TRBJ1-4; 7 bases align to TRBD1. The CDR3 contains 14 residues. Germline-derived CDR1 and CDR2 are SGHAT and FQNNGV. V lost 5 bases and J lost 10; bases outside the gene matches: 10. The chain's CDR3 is CASSDDRVYRKLFF. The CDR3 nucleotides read TGTGCCAGCAGCGATGACAGGGTATACAGAAAACTGTTTTTT.

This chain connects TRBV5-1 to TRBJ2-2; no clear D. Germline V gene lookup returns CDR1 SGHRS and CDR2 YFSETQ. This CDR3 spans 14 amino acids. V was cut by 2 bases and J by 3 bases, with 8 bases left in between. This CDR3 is CASSFTEYTGELFF. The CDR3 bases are TGCGCCAGCAGCTTCACAGAATACACCGGGGAGCTGTTTTTT.

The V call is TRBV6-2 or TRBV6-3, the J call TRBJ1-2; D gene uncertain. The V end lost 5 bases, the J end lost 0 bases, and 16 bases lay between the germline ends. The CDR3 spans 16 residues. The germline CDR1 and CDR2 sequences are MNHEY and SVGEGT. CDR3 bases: TGTGCCAGCAGTGACCCACCCCCGGGAGCTAACTATGGCTACACCTTC. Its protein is CASSDPPPGANYGYTF.

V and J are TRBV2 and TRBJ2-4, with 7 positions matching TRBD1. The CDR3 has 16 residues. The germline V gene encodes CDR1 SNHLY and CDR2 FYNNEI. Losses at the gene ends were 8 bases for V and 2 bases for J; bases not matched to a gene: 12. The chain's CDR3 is CASSSDRLLTKNIQYF. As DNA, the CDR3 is TGTGCCAGCTCCTCGGACAGGTTGTTAACCAAAAACATTCAGTACTTC.

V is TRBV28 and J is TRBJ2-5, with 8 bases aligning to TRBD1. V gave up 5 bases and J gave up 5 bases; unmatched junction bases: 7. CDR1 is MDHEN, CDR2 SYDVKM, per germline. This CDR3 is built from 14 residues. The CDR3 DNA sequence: TGTGCCAGCAGTGGCAACAGGGGGGAGGAGACCCAGTACTTC. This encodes CASSGNRGEETQYF.

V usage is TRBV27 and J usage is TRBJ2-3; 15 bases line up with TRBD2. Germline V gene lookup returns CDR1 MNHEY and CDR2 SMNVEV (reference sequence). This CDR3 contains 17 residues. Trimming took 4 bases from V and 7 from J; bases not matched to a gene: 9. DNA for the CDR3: TGTGCCAGCAGTTCCTACGGACTAGCGGGAGGGTCAAATACGCAGTATTTT. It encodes CASSSYGLAGGSNTQYF.

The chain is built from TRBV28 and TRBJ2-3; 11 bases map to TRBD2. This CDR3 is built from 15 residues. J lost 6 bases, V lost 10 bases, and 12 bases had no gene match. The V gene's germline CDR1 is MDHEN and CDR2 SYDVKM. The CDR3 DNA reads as TGTGCCATATTGCGGCTAGCGGGAGGACCGGATACGCAGTATTTT. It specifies CAILRLAGGPDTQYF.

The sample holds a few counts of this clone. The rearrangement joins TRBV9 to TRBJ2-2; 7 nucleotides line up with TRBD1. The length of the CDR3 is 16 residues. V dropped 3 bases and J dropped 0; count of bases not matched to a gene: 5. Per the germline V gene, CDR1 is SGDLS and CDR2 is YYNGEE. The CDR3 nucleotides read TGTGCCAGCAGCGCCCGACAGGGCCCGAACACCGGGGAGCTGTTTTTT. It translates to CASSARQGPNTGELFF.

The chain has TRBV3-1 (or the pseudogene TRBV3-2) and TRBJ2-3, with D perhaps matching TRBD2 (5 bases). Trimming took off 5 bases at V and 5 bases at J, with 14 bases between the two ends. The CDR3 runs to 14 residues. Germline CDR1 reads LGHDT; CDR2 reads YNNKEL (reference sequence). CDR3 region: CASSSRRGGDTQYF. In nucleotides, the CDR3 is TGTGCCAGCAGCTCTCGAAGAGGAGGAGATACGCAGTATTTT.

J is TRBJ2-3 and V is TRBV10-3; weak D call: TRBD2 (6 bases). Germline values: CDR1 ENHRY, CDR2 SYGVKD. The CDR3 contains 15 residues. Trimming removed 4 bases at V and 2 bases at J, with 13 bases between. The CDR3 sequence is CAISVGGMNTDTQYF. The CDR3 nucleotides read TGTGCCATCAGTGTTGGCGGGATGAACACAGATACGCAGTATTTT.

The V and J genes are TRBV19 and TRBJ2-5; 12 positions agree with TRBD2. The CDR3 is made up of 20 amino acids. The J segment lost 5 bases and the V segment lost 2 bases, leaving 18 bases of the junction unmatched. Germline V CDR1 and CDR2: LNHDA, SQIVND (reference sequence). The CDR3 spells CASSIRTALSTSGRAETQYF. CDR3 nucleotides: TGTGCCAGTAGTATAAGGACGGCTCTTTCGACTAGCGGGAGAGCGGAGACCCAGTACTTC.